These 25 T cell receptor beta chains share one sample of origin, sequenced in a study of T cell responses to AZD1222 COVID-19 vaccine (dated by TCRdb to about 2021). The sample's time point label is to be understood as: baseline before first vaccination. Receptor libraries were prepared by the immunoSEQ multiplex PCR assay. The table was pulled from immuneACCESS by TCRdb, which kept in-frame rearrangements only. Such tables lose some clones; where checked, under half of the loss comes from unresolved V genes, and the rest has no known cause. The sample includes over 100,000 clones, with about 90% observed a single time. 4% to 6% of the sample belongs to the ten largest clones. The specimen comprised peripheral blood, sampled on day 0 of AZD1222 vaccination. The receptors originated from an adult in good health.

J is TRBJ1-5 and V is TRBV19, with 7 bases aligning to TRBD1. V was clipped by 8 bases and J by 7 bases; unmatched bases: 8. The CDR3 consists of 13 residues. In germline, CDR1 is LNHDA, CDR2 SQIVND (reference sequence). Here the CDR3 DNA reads TGTGCCAGTGCTGACAGGGAGGAACAGCCCCAGCATTTT. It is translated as CASADREEQPQHF.

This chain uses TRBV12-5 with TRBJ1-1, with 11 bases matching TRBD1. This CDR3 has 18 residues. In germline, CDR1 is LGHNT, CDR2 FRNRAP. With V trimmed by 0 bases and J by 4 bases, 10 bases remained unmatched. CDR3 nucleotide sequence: TGTGCTAGTGGTTTGGTACTCGGACAGGGGGCGCGGAGCACTGAAGCTTTCTTT. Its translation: CASGLVLGQGARSTEAFF.

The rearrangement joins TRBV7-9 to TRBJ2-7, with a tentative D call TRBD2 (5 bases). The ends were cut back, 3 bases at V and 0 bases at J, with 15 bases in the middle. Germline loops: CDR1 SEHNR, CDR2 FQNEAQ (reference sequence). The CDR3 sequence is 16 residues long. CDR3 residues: CASSFIEAGFSYEQYF. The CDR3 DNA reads TGTGCCAGCAGCTTCATTGAGGCGGGCTTCTCCTACGAGCAGTACTTC.

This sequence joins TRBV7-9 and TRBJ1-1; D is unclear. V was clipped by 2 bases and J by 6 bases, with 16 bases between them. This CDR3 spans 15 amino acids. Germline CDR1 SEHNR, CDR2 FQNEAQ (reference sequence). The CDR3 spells CASSLSIRAPPEAFF. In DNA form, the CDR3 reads TGTGCCAGCAGCTTAAGTATCCGGGCCCCGCCTGAAGCTTTCTTT.

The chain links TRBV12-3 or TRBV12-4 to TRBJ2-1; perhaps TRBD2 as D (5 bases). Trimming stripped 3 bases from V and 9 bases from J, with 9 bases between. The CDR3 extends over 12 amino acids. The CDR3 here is CASSFSVSEQFF. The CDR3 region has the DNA TGTGCCAGCAGTTTTAGCGTATCTGAGCAGTTCTTC.

The CDR3 reads CASSVVDSGNTIYF. The CDR3 nucleotides are TGTGCCAGCAGCGTAGTAGACAGTGGAAACACCATATATTTT. This chain uses TRBV9 with TRBJ1-3; the D gene is possibly TRBD1 (5 bases). The CDR3 covers 14 residues. V was trimmed by 0 bases and J by 3 bases, leaving 7 bases between them. Germline V CDR1 and CDR2: SGDLS, YYNGEE.

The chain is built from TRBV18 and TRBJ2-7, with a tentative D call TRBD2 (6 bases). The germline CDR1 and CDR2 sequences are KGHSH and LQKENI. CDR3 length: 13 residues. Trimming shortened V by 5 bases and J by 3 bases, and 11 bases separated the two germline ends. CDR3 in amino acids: CASSSGTFYEQYF. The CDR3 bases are TGTGCCAGCTCATCCGGGACTTTCTACGAGCAGTACTTC. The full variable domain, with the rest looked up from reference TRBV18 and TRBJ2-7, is NAGVMQNPRHLVRRRGQEARLRCSPMKGHSHVYWYRQLPEEGLKFMVYLQKENIIDESGMPKERFSAEFPKEGPSILRIQQVVRGDSAAYFCASSSGTFYEQYFGPGTRLTVT.

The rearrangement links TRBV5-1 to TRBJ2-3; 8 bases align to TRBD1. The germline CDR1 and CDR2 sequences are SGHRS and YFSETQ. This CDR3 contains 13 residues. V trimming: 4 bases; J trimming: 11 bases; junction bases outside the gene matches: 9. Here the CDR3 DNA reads TGCGCCAGCAGCCCCGGACAGGGTCGGGTGCAGTATTTT. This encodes CASSPGQGRVQYF. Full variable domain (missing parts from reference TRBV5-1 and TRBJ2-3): KAGVTQTPRYLIKTRGQQVTLSCSPISGHRSVSWYQQTPGQGLQFLFEYFSETQRNKGNFPGRFSGRQFSNSRSEMNVSTLELGDSALYLCASSPGQGRVQYFGPGTRLTVL.

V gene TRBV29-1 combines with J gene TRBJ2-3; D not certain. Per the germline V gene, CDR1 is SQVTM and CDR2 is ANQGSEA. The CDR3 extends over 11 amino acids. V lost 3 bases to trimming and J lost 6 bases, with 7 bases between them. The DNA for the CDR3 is TGCAGCGTTGAGGTAGTCGATACGCAGTATTTT. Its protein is CSVEVVDTQYF.

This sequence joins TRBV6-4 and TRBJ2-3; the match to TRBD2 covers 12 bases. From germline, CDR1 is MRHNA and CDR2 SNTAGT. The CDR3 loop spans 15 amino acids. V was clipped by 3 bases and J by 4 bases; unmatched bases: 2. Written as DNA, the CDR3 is TGTGCCAGCAGTGAAGGACTAGCGGGGTCAGATACGCAGTATTTT. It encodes CASSEGLAGSDTQYF.

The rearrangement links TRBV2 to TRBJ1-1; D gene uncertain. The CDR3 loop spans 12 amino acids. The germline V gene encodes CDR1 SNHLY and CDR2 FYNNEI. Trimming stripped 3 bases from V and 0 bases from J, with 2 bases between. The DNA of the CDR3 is TGTGCCAGCAGTGAGATGAACACTGAAGCTTTCTTT. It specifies CASSEMNTEAFF.

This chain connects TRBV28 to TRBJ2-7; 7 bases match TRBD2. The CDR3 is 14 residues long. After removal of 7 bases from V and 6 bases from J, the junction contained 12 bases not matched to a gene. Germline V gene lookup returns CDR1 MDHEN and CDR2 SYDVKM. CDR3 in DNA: TGTGCCAGCAAATGGCGCGGGAGTGTCTCCGAGCAGTACTTC. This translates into CASKWRGSVSEQYF.

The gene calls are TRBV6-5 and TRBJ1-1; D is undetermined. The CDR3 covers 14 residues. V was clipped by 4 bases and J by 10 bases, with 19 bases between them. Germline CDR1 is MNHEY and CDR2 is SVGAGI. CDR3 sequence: CASSSPGKNVGAFF. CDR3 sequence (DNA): TGTGCCAGCAGTTCCCCCGGGAAAAACGTTGGAGCTTTCTTT.

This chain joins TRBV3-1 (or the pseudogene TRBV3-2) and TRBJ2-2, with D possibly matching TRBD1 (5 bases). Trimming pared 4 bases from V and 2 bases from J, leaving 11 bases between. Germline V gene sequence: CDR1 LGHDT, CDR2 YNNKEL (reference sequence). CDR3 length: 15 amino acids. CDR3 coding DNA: TGTGCCAGCAGCCGTGGGGCAGCTAACACCGGGGAGCTGTTTTTT. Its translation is CASSRGAANTGELFF.

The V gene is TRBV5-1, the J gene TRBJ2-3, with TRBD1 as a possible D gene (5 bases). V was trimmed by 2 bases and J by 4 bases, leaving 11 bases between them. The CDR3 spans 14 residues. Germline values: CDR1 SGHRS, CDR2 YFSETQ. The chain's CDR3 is CASSLEQVADTQYF. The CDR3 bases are TGCGCCAGCAGCTTAGAACAGGTGGCAGATACGCAGTATTTT.

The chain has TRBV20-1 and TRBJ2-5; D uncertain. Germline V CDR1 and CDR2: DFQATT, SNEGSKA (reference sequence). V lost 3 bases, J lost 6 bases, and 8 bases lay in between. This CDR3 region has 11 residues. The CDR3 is CSASGVQTQYF. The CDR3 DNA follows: TGCAGTGCTAGTGGCGTGCAGACCCAGTACTTC.

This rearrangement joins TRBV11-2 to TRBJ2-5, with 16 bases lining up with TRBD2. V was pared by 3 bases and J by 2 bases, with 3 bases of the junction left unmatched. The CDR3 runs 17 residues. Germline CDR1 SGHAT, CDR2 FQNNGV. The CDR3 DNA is TGTGCCAGCAGCTTGGGACTAGCGGGAGGGCGGCAAGAGACCCAGTACTTC. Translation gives CASSLGLAGGRQETQYF.

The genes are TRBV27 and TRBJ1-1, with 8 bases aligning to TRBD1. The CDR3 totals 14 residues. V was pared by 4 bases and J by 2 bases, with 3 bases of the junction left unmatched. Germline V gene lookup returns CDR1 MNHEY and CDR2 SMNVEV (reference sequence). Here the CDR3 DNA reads TGTGCCAGCAGTTCTGGACAGGGAAACACTGAAGCTTTCTTT. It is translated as CASSSGQGNTEAFF.

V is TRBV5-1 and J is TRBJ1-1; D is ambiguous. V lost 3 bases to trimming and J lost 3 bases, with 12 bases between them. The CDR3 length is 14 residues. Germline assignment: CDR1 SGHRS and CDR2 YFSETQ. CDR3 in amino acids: CASSSGSADTEAFF. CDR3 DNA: TGCGCCAGCAGCTCCGGCTCGGCGGACACTGAAGCTTTCTTT.

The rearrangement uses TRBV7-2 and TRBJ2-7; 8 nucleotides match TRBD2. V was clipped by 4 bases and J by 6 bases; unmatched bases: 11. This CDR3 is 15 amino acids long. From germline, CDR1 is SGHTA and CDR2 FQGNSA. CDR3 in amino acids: CASSSGAGVPGEQYF. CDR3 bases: TGTGCCAGCAGCTCTGGAGCGGGGGTACCGGGCGAGCAGTACTTC. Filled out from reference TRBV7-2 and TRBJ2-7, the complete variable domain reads GAGVSQSPSNKVTEKGKDVELRCDPISGHTALYWYRQSLGQGLEFLIYFQGNSAPDKSGLPSDRFSAERTGGSVSTLTIQRTQQEDSAVYLCASSSGAGVPGEQYFGPGTRLTVT.

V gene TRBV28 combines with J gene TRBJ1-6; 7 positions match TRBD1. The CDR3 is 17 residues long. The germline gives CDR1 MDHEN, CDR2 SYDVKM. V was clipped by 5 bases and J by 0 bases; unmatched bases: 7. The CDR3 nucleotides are TGTGCCAGCAGTCCACAGGGGCTTAGCTCCTATAATTCACCCCTCCACTTT. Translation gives CASSPQGLSSYNSPLHF. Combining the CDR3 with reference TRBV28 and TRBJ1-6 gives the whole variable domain DVKVTQSSRYLVKRTGEKVFLECVQDMDHENMFWYRQDPGLGLRLIYFSYDVKMKEKGDIPEGYSVSREKKERFSLILESASTNQTSMYLCASSPQGLSSYNSPLHFGNGTRLTVT.

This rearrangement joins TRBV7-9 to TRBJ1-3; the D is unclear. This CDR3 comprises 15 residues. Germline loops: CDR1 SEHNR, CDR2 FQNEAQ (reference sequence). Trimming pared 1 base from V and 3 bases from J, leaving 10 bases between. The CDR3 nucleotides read TGTGCCAGCAGCTTAGATGGGGAGTTTGGAAACACCATATATTTT. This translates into CASSLDGEFGNTIYF.

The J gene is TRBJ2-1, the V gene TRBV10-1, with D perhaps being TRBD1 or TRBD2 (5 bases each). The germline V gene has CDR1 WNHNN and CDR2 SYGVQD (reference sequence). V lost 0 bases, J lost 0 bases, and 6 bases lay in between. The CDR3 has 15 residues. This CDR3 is CASSESRGSYNEQFF. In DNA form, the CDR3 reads TGCGCCAGCAGTGAGTCGAGGGGCTCCTACAATGAGCAGTTCTTC.

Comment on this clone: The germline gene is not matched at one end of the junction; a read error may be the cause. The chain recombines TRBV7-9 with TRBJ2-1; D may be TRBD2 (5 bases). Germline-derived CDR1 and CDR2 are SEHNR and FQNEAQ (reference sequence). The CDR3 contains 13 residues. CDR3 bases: TGTGCCAGCAGCCTAGCCCTTGGCAATGAGCAGTTCTTC. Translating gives CASSLALGNEQFF.

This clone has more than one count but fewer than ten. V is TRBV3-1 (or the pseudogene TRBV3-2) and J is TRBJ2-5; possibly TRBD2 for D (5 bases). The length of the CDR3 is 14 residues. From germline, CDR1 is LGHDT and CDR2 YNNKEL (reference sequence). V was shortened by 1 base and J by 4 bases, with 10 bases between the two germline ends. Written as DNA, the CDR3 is TGTGCCAGCAGCCAAGTAGGGAGCGGAGAGACCCAGTACTTC. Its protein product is CASSQVGSGETQYF.